These T cell receptor beta chains were read from a single sample in a study of cytomegalovirus exposure and HLA in healthy donors. Some clones are missing from TCRdb's copy, which holds only in-frame ones; the method was immunoSEQ multiplex PCR. This table holds 140,000 to 150,000 clones, less than 10% found once. Material: PBMCs. These receptors came from a man in his forties or fifties in good health and CMV-seronegative. Both conserved end residues are part of each CDR3. The order of the fields is D gene, V gene, clone size, J gene, CDR3 DNA, CDR3 protein. The D gene is left open where the match is weak. Expanded clones are given a class, and other clones once, few, many or no size at all.

d_gene: .; v_gene: TRBV5-1; abundance: few; j_gene: TRBJ2-3; CDR3nt: TGCGCCAGCAGCCTTACAGACACCGAGGGAGATACGCAGTATTTT; CDR3aa: CASSLTDTEGDTQYF
d_gene: .; v_gene: TRBV9; abundance: .; j_gene: TRBJ2-3; CDR3nt: TGTGCCAGCAGCGGCTACGATCAGGGGAGCGATACGCAGTATTTT; CDR3aa: CASSGYDQGSDTQYF
d_gene: TRBD1; v_gene: TRBV5-4; abundance: few; j_gene: TRBJ2-7; CDR3nt: TGTGCCAGCAGCCCCATGACAGGGGTTAGGGACGAGCAGTACTTC; CDR3aa: CASSPMTGVRDEQYF
d_gene: TRBD2; v_gene: TRBV6-1; abundance: .; j_gene: TRBJ2-2; CDR3nt: TGTGCCAGCAGATTACTAGCGGCGAACACCGGGGAGCTGTTTTTT; CDR3aa: CASRLLAANTGELFF
d_gene: TRBD1; v_gene: TRBV6-5; abundance: .; j_gene: TRBJ1-4; CDR3nt: TGTGCCACCTGGAACAGGGGCGAAAAACTGTTTTTT; CDR3aa: CATWNRGEKLFF
d_gene: TRBD1; v_gene: TRBV5-4; abundance: .; j_gene: TRBJ1-1; CDR3nt: TGTGCCAGCAGCCCCGGACAGGGGAACACTGAAGCTTTCTTT; CDR3aa: CASSPGQGNTEAFF
d_gene: .; v_gene: TRBV2; abundance: few; j_gene: TRBJ2-1; CDR3nt: TGTGCCAGCAGTGAGAGGGGGGGAAGGTCCTACAATGAGCAGTTCTTC; CDR3aa: CASSERGGRSYNEQFF
d_gene: .; v_gene: TRBV21-1; abundance: few; j_gene: TRBJ2-7; CDR3nt: TGTGCCAGCAGCAAAGGGAGCGGGAGGGTGTTCTACGAGCAGTACTTC; CDR3aa: CASSKGSGRVFYEQYF
d_gene: TRBD1; v_gene: TRBV29-1; abundance: few; j_gene: TRBJ1-3; CDR3nt: TGCAGCGTTGAAGAGACGGGACAGGGGGCGCGAACTGGAAACACCATATATTTT; CDR3aa: CSVEETGQGARTGNTIYF
d_gene: .; v_gene: TRBV5-1; abundance: few; j_gene: TRBJ1-5; CDR3nt: TGCGCCAGCAGACCTACAGGGAATAGCAATCAGCCCCAGCATTTT; CDR3aa: CASRPTGNSNQPQHF
d_gene: TRBD2; v_gene: TRBV12-5; abundance: few; j_gene: TRBJ2-3; CDR3nt: TGTGCTAGTGGTTTGGCGCTGGGGGGAGGGCCAACAGATACGCAGTATTTT; CDR3aa: CASGLALGGGPTDTQYF
d_gene: .; v_gene: TRBV18; abundance: .; j_gene: TRBJ1-6; CDR3nt: TGTGCCAGCTCACCCGCAGGGGAAGTGTCACCCCTCCACTTT; CDR3aa: CASSPAGEVSPLHF
d_gene: .; v_gene: TRBV2; abundance: .; j_gene: TRBJ2-3; CDR3nt: TGTGCCAGCAGGCGGGAACTCACAGATACGCAGTATTTT; CDR3aa: CASRRELTDTQYF
d_gene: .; v_gene: TRBV5-1; abundance: few; j_gene: TRBJ2-7; CDR3nt: TGCGCCAGCAGCTACACTGCAGGGGCCGACGAGCAGTACTTC; CDR3aa: CASSYTAGADEQYF
d_gene: TRBD1; v_gene: TRBV10-2; abundance: .; j_gene: TRBJ2-5; CDR3nt: TGCGCCAGCAGTACGGGACAGGCGCAAGAGACCCAGTACTTC; CDR3aa: CASSTGQAQETQYF
d_gene: TRBD2; v_gene: TRBV2; abundance: few; j_gene: TRBJ2-3; CDR3nt: TGTGCCAGCAGCCTGGGACTAGCGGAGGGGACAGATACGCAGTATTTT; CDR3aa: CASSLGLAEGTDTQYF
d_gene: .; v_gene: TRBV7-9; abundance: .; j_gene: TRBJ1-2; CDR3nt: TGTGCCAGCAGCCCAGAAGGAGGCCTAGGAGGCTACACCTTC; CDR3aa: CASSPEGGLGGYTF
d_gene: TRBD1; v_gene: TRBV5-1; abundance: few; j_gene: TRBJ2-7; CDR3nt: TGCGCCAGCTGGGTTGGGACAGGAGCCTCCTACGAGCAGTACTTC; CDR3aa: CASWVGTGASYEQYF
d_gene: TRBD1; v_gene: TRBV7-9; abundance: few; j_gene: TRBJ1-1; CDR3nt: TGTGCCAGCACCTCAAACCAGGGGGAGACTGAAGCTTTCTTT; CDR3aa: CASTSNQGETEAFF
d_gene: .; v_gene: TRBV5-6; abundance: few; j_gene: TRBJ1-5; CDR3nt: TGTGCCAGCAGTTATTCGGGATATCTAAATCAGCCCCAGCATTTT; CDR3aa: CASSYSGYLNQPQHF
d_gene: .; v_gene: TRBV6-1; abundance: .; j_gene: TRBJ1-2; CDR3nt: TGTGCCAGCAGCCCGGGGGGGCGCCGGTATGGCTACACCTTC; CDR3aa: CASSPGGRRYGYTF
d_gene: .; v_gene: TRBV15; abundance: .; j_gene: TRBJ1-1; CDR3nt: TGTGCCACCAGCAGAGTTAGGGGCTGGCCTGAAGCTTTCTTT; CDR3aa: CATSRVRGWPEAFF
d_gene: .; v_gene: TRBV28; abundance: few; j_gene: TRBJ1-2; CDR3nt: TGTGCCAGCACTCATGGGGGGGGTCTGTCATATGGCTACACCTTC; CDR3aa: CASTHGGGLSYGYTF
d_gene: .; v_gene: TRBV18; abundance: few; j_gene: TRBJ1-5; CDR3nt: TGTGCCAGCTCACCACCTCTAAGCCAGGGTCAGCCCCAGCATTTT; CDR3aa: CASSPPLSQGQPQHF
d_gene: .; v_gene: TRBV5-1; abundance: .; j_gene: TRBJ1-1; CDR3nt: TGCGCCAGCAGCTTCGGCAGCCAGGGCACTGAGGCTTTCTTT; CDR3aa: CASSFGSQGTEAFF
d_gene: TRBD1; v_gene: TRBV7-8; abundance: .; j_gene: TRBJ2-7; CDR3nt: TGTGCCAGCAGCCCCCGAGGGACAGGGAGTAAGAATCCGTACTTC; CDR3aa: CASSPRGTGSKNPYF
d_gene: TRBD2; v_gene: TRBV13; abundance: .; j_gene: TRBJ2-1; CDR3nt: TGTGCCAGCAGCCACCACAGGACTAGCGGGGGGACCTCCTACAATGAGCAGTTCTTC; CDR3aa: CASSHHRTSGGTSYNEQFF
d_gene: TRBD1; v_gene: TRBV5-1; abundance: few; j_gene: TRBJ2-7; CDR3nt: TGCGCCAGCAGCCTCGGACAGGGTGGTCTCCACGAGCAGTACTTC; CDR3aa: CASSLGQGGLHEQYF
d_gene: .; v_gene: TRBV9; abundance: .; j_gene: TRBJ2-2; CDR3nt: TGTGCCAGCACCCCACTCCAGAACACCGGGGAGCTGTTTTTT; CDR3aa: CASTPLQNTGELFF
d_gene: .; v_gene: TRBV10-1; abundance: few; j_gene: TRBJ2-3; CDR3nt: TGCGCCAGCAGTGATAGCTACCCGACAGATACGCAGTATTTT; CDR3aa: CASSDSYPTDTQYF
d_gene: TRBD1; v_gene: TRBV4-1; abundance: .; j_gene: TRBJ1-1; CDR3nt: TGCGCCAGCAGCTTTTCGGACAGGGCGAACACTGAAGCTTTCTTT; CDR3aa: CASSFSDRANTEAFF
d_gene: TRBD1; v_gene: TRBV28; abundance: .; j_gene: TRBJ2-1; CDR3nt: TGTGCCAGCAAAAGGGGGCATACTAATAATGAGCAGTTCTTC; CDR3aa: CASKRGHTNNEQFF
d_gene: .; v_gene: TRBV5-4; abundance: .; j_gene: TRBJ1-1; CDR3nt: TGTGCCGACATAGGGCGGGGAACGAGGACTGAAGCTTTCTTT; CDR3aa: CADIGRGTRTEAFF
d_gene: .; v_gene: TRBV4-1; abundance: .; j_gene: TRBJ2-2; CDR3nt: TGCGCCAGCAGCCAAGTTGGGCTCTACACCGGGGAGCTGTTTTTT; CDR3aa: CASSQVGLYTGELFF
d_gene: .; v_gene: TRBV25-1; abundance: .; j_gene: TRBJ1-1; CDR3nt: TGTGCCAGCAGTATGTCCCAGAATGGGAACACTGAAGCTTTCTTT; CDR3aa: CASSMSQNGNTEAFF
d_gene: TRBD2; v_gene: TRBV28; abundance: few; j_gene: TRBJ2-7; CDR3nt: TGTGCCAGCAGTTTAACTAGCGGGAGGTTCGAGCAGTACTTC; CDR3aa: CASSLTSGRFEQYF
d_gene: .; v_gene: TRBV19; abundance: .; j_gene: TRBJ2-6; CDR3nt: TGTGCCAGTAGTATAGAACAGGGCTCTGGGGCCAACGTCCTGACTTTC; CDR3aa: CASSIEQGSGANVLTF
d_gene: .; v_gene: TRBV10-3; abundance: .; j_gene: TRBJ2-7; CDR3nt: TGTGCCATCAGTGAGGCGGGGAACTCCTACGAGCAGTACTTC; CDR3aa: CAISEAGNSYEQYF
d_gene: .; v_gene: TRBV6-5; abundance: .; j_gene: TRBJ1-2; CDR3nt: TGTGCCAGCGTCCCTACCGTTAACTATGGCTACACCTTC; CDR3aa: CASVPTVNYGYTF
d_gene: TRBD2; v_gene: TRBV4-2; abundance: .; j_gene: TRBJ2-5; CDR3nt: TGTGCCAGCAGCCCGGCTAGCGGTATCCAAGAGACCCAGTACTTC; CDR3aa: CASSPASGIQETQYF
d_gene: .; v_gene: TRBV19; abundance: few; j_gene: TRBJ1-3; CDR3nt: TGTGCCAGTAGTGCACTATCCAGCGGGAACACCATATATTTT; CDR3aa: CASSALSSGNTIYF
d_gene: TRBD2; v_gene: TRBV11-1; abundance: .; j_gene: TRBJ2-3; CDR3nt: TGTGCCAGCAGCTTAGGCGGGGGAGCGGGAAGCACAGATACGCAGTATTTT; CDR3aa: CASSLGGGAGSTDTQYF
d_gene: TRBD1; v_gene: TRBV28; abundance: few; j_gene: TRBJ1-5; CDR3nt: TGTGCCAGCAGTGGTCGACAGGGGATTCAGCCCCAGCATTTT; CDR3aa: CASSGRQGIQPQHF
d_gene: .; v_gene: TRBV6-5; abundance: few; j_gene: TRBJ2-2; CDR3nt: TGTGCCAGCAAGCTCCACACCGGGGAGCTGTTTTTT; CDR3aa: CASKLHTGELFF
d_gene: .; v_gene: TRBV7-3; abundance: few; j_gene: TRBJ2-3; CDR3nt: TGTGCCAGCAGCGTACGAGCAAGCACAGATACGCAGTATTTT; CDR3aa: CASSVRASTDTQYF
d_gene: TRBD1; v_gene: TRBV4-2; abundance: .; j_gene: TRBJ2-7; CDR3nt: TGTGCCAGCAGCCAAGAACGGACAGGGGGCGACGAGCAGTACTTC; CDR3aa: CASSQERTGGDEQYF
d_gene: TRBD1; v_gene: TRBV9; abundance: .; j_gene: TRBJ2-4; CDR3nt: TGTGCCAGCAGCGTAGGACAGGGGGGATCCAAAAACATTCAGTACTTC; CDR3aa: CASSVGQGGSKNIQYF
d_gene: .; v_gene: TRBV19; abundance: .; j_gene: TRBJ2-2; CDR3nt: TGTGCCAGTAGTATAGATCGAATTCCCGGGGAGCTGTTTTTT; CDR3aa: CASSIDRIPGELFF
d_gene: .; v_gene: TRBV6-5; abundance: few; j_gene: TRBJ2-1; CDR3nt: TGTGCCAGCAGTTACTCGAGAGAGAGGTACAATGAGCAGTTCTTC; CDR3aa: CASSYSRERYNEQFF
d_gene: .; v_gene: TRBV28; abundance: few; j_gene: TRBJ2-7; CDR3nt: TGTGCCAGCGACACCGGTAGCTCCTACGAGCAGTACTTC; CDR3aa: CASDTGSSYEQYF
d_gene: .; v_gene: TRBV5-1; abundance: few; j_gene: TRBJ2-3; CDR3nt: TGCGCCAGCAGCTCGGTCAGGGGCACCAGCACAGATACGCAGTATTTT; CDR3aa: CASSSVRGTSTDTQYF
d_gene: TRBD1; v_gene: TRBV19; abundance: few; j_gene: TRBJ1-4; CDR3nt: TGTGCCAGCAAACCCGGAACCGGGACAGCAAATGAAAAACTGTTTTTT; CDR3aa: CASKPGTGTANEKLFF
d_gene: TRBD2; v_gene: TRBV6-6; abundance: .; j_gene: TRBJ2-3; CDR3nt: TGTGCCAGCAGTTCCCCGACTAGCGGCACAGATACGCAGTATTTT; CDR3aa: CASSSPTSGTDTQYF
d_gene: TRBD1; v_gene: TRBV7-8; abundance: .; j_gene: TRBJ2-6; CDR3nt: TGTGCCAGCAGCACCCCGGGACAGGGCTCCCCCTCTGGGGCCAACGTCCTGACTTTC; CDR3aa: CASSTPGQGSPSGANVLTF
d_gene: TRBD1; v_gene: TRBV5-1; abundance: few; j_gene: TRBJ1-3; CDR3nt: TGCGCCAGCAGGACCGGGGACAGCTCTGGAAACACCATATATTTT; CDR3aa: CASRTGDSSGNTIYF
d_gene: .; v_gene: TRBV6-5; abundance: few; j_gene: TRBJ1-6; CDR3nt: TGTGCCAGCTACGACAGGCCCTCTAATTCACCCCTCCACTTT; CDR3aa: CASYDRPSNSPLHF
d_gene: .; v_gene: TRBV7-2; abundance: .; j_gene: TRBJ2-1; CDR3nt: TGTGCCAGCAGCGACGCAGCAGAGGAGTTCTTC; CDR3aa: CASSDAAEEFF
d_gene: .; v_gene: TRBV9; abundance: .; j_gene: TRBJ1-5; CDR3nt: TGTGCCAGCAGCGCAGGTCGCAGCAATCAGCCCCAGCATTTT; CDR3aa: CASSAGRSNQPQHF
d_gene: TRBD1; v_gene: TRBV7-2; abundance: .; j_gene: TRBJ2-5; CDR3nt: TGTGCCAGCAGCTTATATTCGGGACAGGGAGAGACCCAGTACTTC; CDR3aa: CASSLYSGQGETQYF